By its share, the clone carrying this T cell receptor beta chain is medium-sized. The antigen is unknown. These data come from a study of T-cell memory formation after mild COVID-19. At the level of the study: Clusters of TCRs were largely donor specific. Findings and limits, study-wide: Contracting clones from day 15 to 85 showed balanced CD4/CD8; later expanders favored CD4+. The study found contracting CD4+ clones mainly in CM and EM and contracting CD8+ clones in EMRA.

Researchers used 5'RACE with constant-segment primers to make TCR alpha and TCR beta cDNA libraries that carry sample barcodes and UMIs. TCRdb recomputed calls from the 5' RACE reads with MiXCR, one row per CDR3 protein. The sample gives 150,000 or so distinct CDR3 sequences, about 14% of which show up once; less than 15% is in the top ten. Germline CDR1 reads SGHDT; CDR2 reads YYEEEE. Germline trimming cut 4 bases from V and 7 bases from J; bases unmatched to any gene: 7. This CDR3 is built from 13 residues. The specimen sequenced was PBMCs or a T cell subset sorted from them (not recorded which). The receptor was derived from an adult woman who had mild COVID-19 (a few samples of this study predate the infection). Cell type and time point are not known. The chain joins TRBV5-6 to TRBJ2-7; 8 bases are shared with TRBD1. The CDR3 region has the DNA TGTGCCAGCAGCGCGGACAGGGTGCGGGAGCAGTACTTC. Protein: CASSADRVREQYF.